This passage covers 5 T cell receptor beta chains from one sample sequenced in a study of blood T cell repertoires in COVID-19. TCRdb's table, derived via immunoSEQ multiplex PCR, lists solely in-frame clones and lacks some. Of about 120,000 clones listed, roughly 85% are singletons. Sequencing was done on a sample of peripheral blood. The receptor source for this set is a human donor in a cohort sampled during active COVID-19.

The chain employs TRBV18 and TRBJ2-3, with D perhaps matching TRBD1 (6 bases). The CDR3 is 14 residues long. The V end was cut by 3 bases, the J end by 7 bases, with 14 bases between. From germline, CDR1 is KGHSH and CDR2 LQKENI. The CDR3 nucleotides are TGTGCCAGCTCACCCACAAGGGGGAGATATACGCAGTATTTT. It yields the protein CASSPTRGRYTQYF. Combining the CDR3 with reference TRBV18 and TRBJ2-3 gives the whole variable domain NAGVMQNPRHLVRRRGQEARLRCSPMKGHSHVYWYRQLPEEGLKFMVYLQKENIIDESGMPKERFSAEFPKEGPSILRIQQVVRGDSAAYFCASSPTRGRYTQYFGPGTRLTVL.

The chain joins TRBV12-3 or TRBV12-4 to TRBJ2-1; perhaps TRBD1 as D (5 bases). The V end lost 3 bases, the J end lost 4 bases, and 7 bases lay between the germline ends. The CDR3 has 13 amino acids. CDR3 region: CASSFRQYNEQFF. In DNA form, the CDR3 reads TGTGCCAGCAGTTTTCGACAGTACAATGAGCAGTTCTTC.

In its sample, this clone was seen once. The CDR3 reads CASSRTERSYNEQFF. The CDR3 DNA is TGTGCCAGCAGCCGCACGGAGCGCTCCTACAATGAGCAGTTCTTC. The genes are TRBV11-2 and TRBJ2-1; D unresolved. CDR3 length equals 15 residues. V lost 5 bases to trimming and J lost 0 bases, with 11 bases between them. Germline V lookup: CDR1 SGHAT, CDR2 FQNNGV.

The J gene is TRBJ1-1, the V gene TRBV10-3, with D unresolved. The germline V and J ends were trimmed by 2 bases and 10 bases, with 8 bases remaining between them. CDR3 length: 11 residues. Germline V gene data show CDR1 as ENHRY and CDR2 as SYGVKD. This CDR3 reads CAISEGEIAFF. CDR3 bases: TGTGCCATCAGTGAGGGGGAGATAGCTTTCTTT.

The rearrangement links TRBV7-2 to TRBJ1-1; 9 bases map to TRBD1. Trimming at V came to 3 bases and at J to 1 base, leaving 6 bases not matched to a gene. Germline V lookup: CDR1 SGHTA, CDR2 FQGNSA. CDR3 size: 16 residues. The CDR3 DNA follows: TGTGCCAGCAGCTTCCCCGGGACAGGGAGGAACACTGAAGCTTTCTTT. It is translated as CASSFPGTGRNTEAFF.